The 11 T cell receptor beta chains below all came from one sample that was sequenced in a study of early T cells in non-severe SARS-CoV-2 infection. One entry per CDR3 protein results from TCRdb running MiXCR on the 5' RACE reads. This sample has fewer than 80,000 distinct CDR3 sequences, with 12% found just once. This specimen was whole blood, taken at baseline. The receptors shown here come from an adult who was a healthcare worker with PCR-confirmed SARS-CoV-2 infection or an uninfected control (not recorded which). The donor label of this sample is uncertain.

The chain is built from TRBV28 and TRBJ2-1; D is possibly TRBD1 (7 bases). CDR3 length: 14 amino acids. CDR1 and CDR2 (germline): MDHEN, SYDVKM. V lost 5 bases to trimming and J lost 9 bases, with 17 bases between them. The CDR3 bases are TGTGCCAGCAGTCCGAGGGCAGGGGGGTTTGAGCAGTTCTTC. Amino acids: CASSPRAGGFEQFF.

This clonotype was seen more than once but under ten times. The V call is TRBV19, the J call TRBJ2-5; TRBD1 is a possible D gene (7 bases). The CDR3 is 15 amino acids. V lost 5 bases and J lost 5, with 18 bases in between. Germline CDR1 and CDR2: LNHDA and SQIVND (reference sequence). The DNA for the CDR3 is TGTGCCAGTAGTGGTTTCTGGGCAGGGGGGGAGACCCAGTACTTC. This translates into CASSGFWAGGETQYF.

The rearrangement links TRBV6-1 to TRBJ1-6; D ambiguous. The V end lost 1 base, the J end lost 0 bases, and 19 bases lay between the germline ends. Germline V gives CDR1 MNHNS, CDR2 SASEGT. The length of the CDR3 is 20 residues. The CDR3 spells CASSEVKRRHLSSYNSPLHF. Written as DNA, the CDR3 is TGTGCCAGCAGTGAAGTTAAACGACGCCACCTGAGCTCCTATAATTCACCCCTCCACTTT.

The chain combines TRBV19 with TRBJ2-1, with TRBD2 identical over 8 bases. The CDR3 sequence is 16 residues long. CDR1 and CDR2 from the germline V gene are LNHDA and SQIVND (reference sequence). With V trimmed by 4 bases and J by 2 bases, 7 bases remained unmatched. CDR3 region: CASSSGGLSAYNEQFF. The CDR3 bases are TGTGCCAGTAGTAGCGGGGGGCTATCAGCCTACAATGAGCAGTTCTTC.

The CDR3 region has the DNA TGCAGTGCTAGCAGAAAGAACACTGAAGCTTTCTTT. Translated: CSASRKNTEAFF. The chain uses TRBV20-1 and TRBJ1-1; the D is unclear. Germline lookup yields CDR1 DFQATT and CDR2 SNEGSKA (reference sequence). Deletions cut 3 bases from V and 1 base from J, with 6 bases between. The CDR3 totals 12 residues.

This clonotype was detected many times. The chain carries TRBV29-1 and TRBJ1-5; 7 nucleotides agree with TRBD1. This CDR3 contains 14 residues. After removal of 4 bases from V and 5 bases from J, the junction contained 8 bases not matched to a gene. Germline V gene data show CDR1 as SQVTM and CDR2 as ANQGSEA. In DNA form, the CDR3 reads TGCAGCGTTGGGGCGAAGGGGGCCCATCAGCCCCAGCATTTT. Encoded protein: CSVGAKGAHQPQHF.

This clonotype was seen more than once but under ten times. DNA of the CDR3: TGTGCCAGCTCACCGACTAAGACAGGGGGGATATATGGCTACACCTTC. Its translation is CASSPTKTGGIYGYTF. The chain uses TRBV18 and TRBJ1-2; 9 nucleotides agree with TRBD1. CDR3 length: 16 residues. Germline CDR1 KGHSH, CDR2 LQKENI. Trimming cost V 3 bases and J 5 bases; bases outside gene matches: 10.

The rearrangement joins TRBV24-1 to TRBJ2-1, with D possibly called TRBD1 or TRBD2 (5 bases each). Germline assignment: CDR1 KGHDR and CDR2 SFDVKD. Trimming left V 3 bases short and J 0 bases short, with 11 bases between. This CDR3 has 16 amino acids. CDR3 region: CATSDPGTDSYNEQFF. The CDR3, as DNA: TGTGCCACCAGTGATCCCGGGACGGACTCCTACAATGAGCAGTTCTTC.

The V gene is TRBV5-5, the J gene TRBJ1-6; D is ambiguous. The ends were cut back, 0 bases at V and 7 bases at J, with 11 bases in the middle. The length of the CDR3 is 15 residues. Germline CDR1 is SGHKS and CDR2 is YYEKEE (reference sequence). This chain's CDR3 is CASSLDGHGNSPLHF. The CDR3, as DNA: TGTGCCAGCAGCTTGGACGGCCACGGGAATTCACCCCTCCACTTT. Together with reference TRBV5-5 and TRBJ1-6, the CDR3 gives the full variable domain: DAGVTQSPTHLIKTRGQQVTLRCSPISGHKSVSWYQQVLGQGPQFIFQYYEKEERGRGNFPDRFSARQFPNYSSELNVNALLLGDSALYLCASSLDGHGNSPLHFGNGTRLTVT.

The genes are TRBV30 and TRBJ1-2; D uncertain. The germline gives CDR1 GTSNPN, CDR2 SVGIG (reference sequence). The CDR3 runs to 13 residues. V was cut by 3 bases and J by 2 bases, with 10 bases left in between. The CDR3 coding sequence is TGTGCCTGGAGCCGTCAACGCAACTATGGCTACACCTTC. Amino acid sequence: CAWSRQRNYGYTF.

In this sample, this clonotype turned up a few times. The chain has TRBV5-6 and TRBJ1-2, with 7 bases that match TRBD1. The CDR3 is 14 amino acids. The J segment lost 2 bases and the V segment lost 4 bases, leaving 5 bases of the junction unmatched. CDR1 is SGHDT and CDR2 is YYEEEE in the germline V gene. DNA of the CDR3: TGTGCCAGCAGCGAAGAGACAGGGAACTATGGCTACACCTTC. This translates into CASSEETGNYGYTF. The whole variable domain, remainder taken from reference TRBV5-6 and TRBJ1-2, is DAGVTQSPTHLIKTRGQQVTLRCSPKSGHDTVSWYQQALGQGPQFIFQYYEEEERQRGNFPDRFSGHQFPNYSSELNVNALLLGDSALYLCASSEETGNYGYTFGSGTRLTVV.